The rows below give T cell receptor beta chains drawn from one sample of a study of cytomegalovirus exposure and HLA in healthy donors. Assay used: immunoSEQ multiplex PCR; TCRdb lists only in-frame clones, some missing. The data contain roughly 100,000 clones, over 80% of them seen just once; the ten biggest clones take up 5% to 6.5%. The specimen was PBMCs. The receptors were sampled from a man younger than 30 in good health and CMV-seronegative. Each CDR3 is given with its conserved first and last residue. Fields, in order: J gene, clone size, V gene, D gene, CDR3 DNA, CDR3 protein. D genes are given only for firm matches. Expanded clones are given a class, and other clones once, few, many or no size at all.

j_gene: TRBJ2-7
abundance: NA
v_gene: TRBV7-9
d_gene: TRBD1
CDR3nt: TGTGCCAGCAGCCTTGGGACAGGCCCCCCCTCCTACGAGCAGTACTTC
CDR3aa: CASSLGTGPPSYEQYF

j_gene: TRBJ2-7
abundance: NA
v_gene: TRBV7-2
d_gene: TRBD2
CDR3nt: TGTGCCAGCAGCTTAGTTCGGGGGGGACGGGTTTGGCCGGAGCAGTACTTC
CDR3aa: CASSLVRGGRVWPEQYF

j_gene: TRBJ2-7
abundance: NA
v_gene: TRBV6-5
d_gene: NA
CDR3nt: TGTGCCAGCTCTAGGGGGACCCATGAAGGGCAGTACTTC
CDR3aa: CASSRGTHEGQYF

j_gene: TRBJ2-7
abundance: NA
v_gene: TRBV28
d_gene: NA
CDR3nt: TGTGCCAGCAGTTTCGCTCCTTTTAGCCGTGCCTACGAGCAGTACTTC
CDR3aa: CASSFAPFSRAYEQYF

j_gene: TRBJ2-7
abundance: NA
v_gene: TRBV9
d_gene: NA
CDR3nt: TGTGCCAGCAGCGCTTCTCAGGTTAACTACGAGCAGTACTTC
CDR3aa: CASSASQVNYEQYF

j_gene: TRBJ2-4
abundance: NA
v_gene: TRBV18
d_gene: NA
CDR3nt: TGTGCCAGCTCAAGGGGTTCCGGAAACATTCAGTACTTC
CDR3aa: CASSRGSGNIQYF

j_gene: TRBJ2-5
abundance: once
v_gene: TRBV30
d_gene: NA
CDR3nt: TGTGCCTTTTTACAGGGCCAAGAGACCCAGTACTTC
CDR3aa: CAFLQGQETQYF

j_gene: TRBJ2-7
abundance: NA
v_gene: TRBV7-9
d_gene: NA
CDR3nt: TGTGCCAGCAGCTTAGATGGGCCCCCGGGCCCCGGGGACTTC
CDR3aa: CASSLDGPPGPGDF

j_gene: TRBJ1-1
abundance: NA
v_gene: TRBV10-3
d_gene: NA
CDR3nt: TGTGCCATCAGTGAAAGGGGGACTGAAGCTTTCTTT
CDR3aa: CAISERGTEAFF

j_gene: TRBJ1-3
abundance: NA
v_gene: TRBV4-3
d_gene: TRBD1
CDR3nt: TGCGCCAGCAGCCTGGGGACAGGGGGCTTGAATGTGGGAAACACCATATATTTT
CDR3aa: CASSLGTGGLNVGNTIYF

j_gene: TRBJ2-3
abundance: NA
v_gene: TRBV9
d_gene: NA
CDR3nt: TGTGCCAGCAGCGTAGGGGCAGCGGATAACACAGATACGCAGTATTTT
CDR3aa: CASSVGAADNTDTQYF

j_gene: TRBJ2-7
abundance: once
v_gene: TRBV5-6
d_gene: TRBD2
CDR3nt: TGTGCCAGCAGGAAGGCGGGGGCCTACGAGCAGTACTTC
CDR3aa: CASRKAGAYEQYF

j_gene: TRBJ1-1
abundance: NA
v_gene: TRBV7-9
d_gene: NA
CDR3nt: TGTGCCAGCAGCTTAGAACGTCGTGGTATACAGAACACTGAAGCTTTCTTT
CDR3aa: CASSLERRGIQNTEAFF

j_gene: TRBJ1-2
abundance: few
v_gene: TRBV6-5
d_gene: NA
CDR3nt: TGTGCCAGCAGTTACAGTATTCCAGAATCGGGAGGCTACACCTTC
CDR3aa: CASSYSIPESGGYTF

j_gene: TRBJ2-1
abundance: once
v_gene: TRBV15
d_gene: TRBD2
CDR3nt: TGTGCCACCAGCAGTTCCCACGCTAGCGGGAGCGTTGAGCAGTTCTTC
CDR3aa: CATSSSHASGSVEQFF

j_gene: TRBJ1-6
abundance: NA
v_gene: TRBV4-3
d_gene: NA
CDR3nt: TGCGCCAGCAGCCAAGATCAGGGAAGGGATTCACCCCTCCACTTT
CDR3aa: CASSQDQGRDSPLHF

j_gene: TRBJ2-6
abundance: NA
v_gene: TRBV29-1
d_gene: NA
CDR3nt: TGCAGCGTTGATTCCAGCTCTGGGGCCAACGTCCTGACTTTC
CDR3aa: CSVDSSSGANVLTF

j_gene: TRBJ1-2
abundance: NA
v_gene: TRBV25-1
d_gene: TRBD1
CDR3nt: TGTGCCAGCAGTGGGTTCGGACAGGAGGGTTATGGCTACACCTTC
CDR3aa: CASSGFGQEGYGYTF

j_gene: TRBJ2-7
abundance: NA
v_gene: TRBV6-5
d_gene: TRBD1
CDR3nt: TGTGCCAGCAGAACCGGGACAGGGGGCGCCTACGAGCAGTACTTC
CDR3aa: CASRTGTGGAYEQYF

j_gene: TRBJ2-5
abundance: NA
v_gene: TRBV6-1
d_gene: NA
CDR3nt: TGTGCCAGCAGTGAAGGAGGAACGAGGGCCCAGTACTTC
CDR3aa: CASSEGGTRAQYF

j_gene: TRBJ2-2
abundance: NA
v_gene: TRBV7-2
d_gene: TRBD2
CDR3nt: TGTGCCAGCAGCCTTACTAGCGGGAGGGCCGCGAACACCGGGGAGCTGTTTTTT
CDR3aa: CASSLTSGRAANTGELFF

j_gene: TRBJ1-2
abundance: NA
v_gene: TRBV10-3
d_gene: NA
CDR3nt: TGTGCCATCAGTGAGTCGTCAGGGGCAAATGGGTATGGCTACACCTTC
CDR3aa: CAISESSGANGYGYTF

j_gene: TRBJ2-7
abundance: NA
v_gene: TRBV19
d_gene: NA
CDR3nt: TGTGCCAGTAGCTCCTTAGAAGGACTCTCCTACGAGCAGTACTTC
CDR3aa: CASSSLEGLSYEQYF

j_gene: TRBJ2-3
abundance: NA
v_gene: TRBV27
d_gene: TRBD2
CDR3nt: TGTGCCAGCACCGTTCTAGCGGGAGGGCCGTTAGATACGCAGTATTTT
CDR3aa: CASTVLAGGPLDTQYF

j_gene: TRBJ1-2
abundance: NA
v_gene: TRBV9
d_gene: NA
CDR3nt: TGTGCCAGCACCGGGGCAGGGGAGTACTATGGCTACACCTTC
CDR3aa: CASTGAGEYYGYTF

j_gene: TRBJ1-1
abundance: NA
v_gene: TRBV6-5
d_gene: NA
CDR3nt: TGTGCCAGCAGTTTTTTTGGGCGCTTGAACACTGAAGCTTTCTTT
CDR3aa: CASSFFGRLNTEAFF

j_gene: TRBJ2-5
abundance: NA
v_gene: TRBV5-8
d_gene: TRBD2
CDR3nt: TGTGCCAGCAGCCCTGGGGTTCGGGAGGGCCACCAAGAGACCCAGTACTTC
CDR3aa: CASSPGVREGHQETQYF

j_gene: TRBJ1-1
abundance: NA
v_gene: TRBV7-2
d_gene: NA
CDR3nt: TGTGCCAGCAGCTTAGTTAGGGGCCTGAACACTGAAGCTTTCTTT
CDR3aa: CASSLVRGLNTEAFF

j_gene: TRBJ2-1
abundance: once
v_gene: TRBV5-1
d_gene: TRBD2
CDR3nt: TGCGCCAGCAGCTTGGGACCGACTAGCGGGCGTAAGAGCTCCTACAATGAGCAGTTCTTC
CDR3aa: CASSLGPTSGRKSSYNEQFF

j_gene: TRBJ2-7
abundance: NA
v_gene: TRBV6-1
d_gene: TRBD1
CDR3nt: TGTGCCAGCAGTGAGATCGGGACAGGGGCGGACGAGCAGTACTTC
CDR3aa: CASSEIGTGADEQYF

j_gene: TRBJ2-2
abundance: NA
v_gene: TRBV28
d_gene: NA
CDR3nt: TGTGCCAGCAGTTTTCAGGGACTGGGCACCGGGGAGCTGTTTTTT
CDR3aa: CASSFQGLGTGELFF

j_gene: TRBJ1-1
abundance: NA
v_gene: TRBV19
d_gene: NA
CDR3nt: TGTGCCAGTAGTACCTTCTCAGGGAACACTGAAGCTTTCTTT
CDR3aa: CASSTFSGNTEAFF

j_gene: TRBJ2-5
abundance: once
v_gene: TRBV5-1
d_gene: TRBD2
CDR3nt: TGCGCCAGCAGAGTGCCCCGGGGTCGCGGGAGCGAGGAGACCCAGTACTTC
CDR3aa: CASRVPRGRGSEETQYF

j_gene: TRBJ2-3
abundance: NA
v_gene: TRBV19
d_gene: TRBD2
CDR3nt: TGTGCCAGTAGTATGGAGATAGCGGGAGACACAGATACGCAGTATTTT
CDR3aa: CASSMEIAGDTDTQYF

j_gene: TRBJ1-4
abundance: few
v_gene: TRBV18
d_gene: NA
CDR3nt: TGTGCCAGCTCACCGGACAGCATTAATGAAAAACTGTTTTTT
CDR3aa: CASSPDSINEKLFF

j_gene: TRBJ2-1
abundance: NA
v_gene: TRBV10-3
d_gene: TRBD1
CDR3nt: TGTGCCATCAGCGGACAGGGCCCTACATATGAGCAGTTCTTC
CDR3aa: CAISGQGPTYEQFF

j_gene: TRBJ2-7
abundance: once
v_gene: TRBV19
d_gene: NA
CDR3nt: TGTGCCAGTAGTAACCAGGCTGACTACGAGCAGTACTTC
CDR3aa: CASSNQADYEQYF

j_gene: TRBJ2-7
abundance: NA
v_gene: TRBV28
d_gene: TRBD1
CDR3nt: TGTGCCAGCAGTTTTGACAGGGGTGACGAGCAGTACTTC
CDR3aa: CASSFDRGDEQYF

j_gene: TRBJ1-1
abundance: NA
v_gene: TRBV5-4
d_gene: TRBD1
CDR3nt: TGTGCCAGCAGCTTAGGACAGGGGAGGGATACTGAAGCTTTCTTT
CDR3aa: CASSLGQGRDTEAFF

j_gene: TRBJ1-1
abundance: NA
v_gene: TRBV7-6
d_gene: NA
CDR3nt: TGTGCCAGCAGCTTACGAAGGGGAAACCCTGAAACTTTCTTT
CDR3aa: CASSLRRGNPETFF

j_gene: TRBJ2-7
abundance: NA
v_gene: TRBV7-9
d_gene: TRBD2
CDR3nt: TGTGCCAGCAGCTTAGGTACCGGTGGACTAGCGGGATCCTACGAGCAGTACTTC
CDR3aa: CASSLGTGGLAGSYEQYF

j_gene: TRBJ1-1
abundance: few
v_gene: TRBV6-5
d_gene: NA
CDR3nt: TGTGCCAGCAGCACAGGGATTACTGAAGCTTTCTTT
CDR3aa: CASSTGITEAFF

j_gene: TRBJ2-7
abundance: NA
v_gene: TRBV28
d_gene: NA
CDR3nt: TGTGCCAGCAGTGGGGCTGTGGGCCGCGACGAGCAGTACTTC
CDR3aa: CASSGAVGRDEQYF

j_gene: TRBJ1-5
abundance: NA
v_gene: TRBV7-9
d_gene: NA
CDR3nt: TGTGCCAGCAGCTCCGGGATTCAGTCGGATAGGAGCAATCAGCCCCAGCATTTT
CDR3aa: CASSSGIQSDRSNQPQHF

j_gene: TRBJ2-3
abundance: once
v_gene: TRBV27
d_gene: NA
CDR3nt: TGTGCCAGCAGTGGGGGCGGGAGCCCCACAGATACGCAGTATTTT
CDR3aa: CASSGGGSPTDTQYF

j_gene: TRBJ2-2
abundance: medium-sized
v_gene: TRBV25-1
d_gene: NA
CDR3nt: TGTGCCAGCAGTGAATCCAGGGACACCGGGGAGCTGTTTTTT
CDR3aa: CASSESRDTGELFF

j_gene: TRBJ2-7
abundance: NA
v_gene: TRBV20-1
d_gene: NA
CDR3nt: TGCAGTGCTAGGGTCTCTAACGAGCAGTACTTC
CDR3aa: CSARVSNEQYF

j_gene: TRBJ2-7
abundance: NA
v_gene: TRBV4-3
d_gene: TRBD1
CDR3nt: TGCGCCAGCAGCCAAGATCTCCCATCCGCAGGGGGCGCCTACGAGCAGTACTTC
CDR3aa: CASSQDLPSAGGAYEQYF

j_gene: TRBJ2-2
abundance: NA
v_gene: TRBV21-1
d_gene: NA
CDR3nt: TGTGCCAGCAGCAAAGGTTCTCCACTTTGGAGGGTGGGACTCGTAGTTAGGACCGGGGAGCTGTTTTTT
CDR3aa: CASSKGSPLWRVGLVVRTGELFF

j_gene: TRBJ2-2
abundance: NA
v_gene: TRBV14
d_gene: TRBD2
CDR3nt: TGTGCCAGCAGCCAAGATGTTCTAGCGGGAGCCCCCGGGGAGCTGTTTTTT
CDR3aa: CASSQDVLAGAPGELFF

j_gene: TRBJ1-2
abundance: NA
v_gene: TRBV7-9
d_gene: NA
CDR3nt: TGTGCCAGCAGTCGACAGGTAGTCGGCTATGGCTACACCTTC
CDR3aa: CASSRQVVGYGYTF

j_gene: TRBJ2-2
abundance: few
v_gene: TRBV5-1
d_gene: TRBD2
CDR3nt: TGCGCCAGCAGCTCCGGACTAGCGGGGATCACCGGGGAGCTGTTTTTT
CDR3aa: CASSSGLAGITGELFF

j_gene: TRBJ2-3
abundance: once
v_gene: TRBV7-6
d_gene: NA
CDR3nt: TGTGCCAGCAGCTTAGCGGGCAGCTCCCGCACAGATACGCAGTATTTT
CDR3aa: CASSLAGSSRTDTQYF

j_gene: TRBJ2-3
abundance: NA
v_gene: TRBV27
d_gene: TRBD2
CDR3nt: TGTGCCAGCAGTCTCACGACTAGCGGGATTGGTACAGATACGCAGTATTTT
CDR3aa: CASSLTTSGIGTDTQYF

j_gene: TRBJ2-7
abundance: NA
v_gene: TRBV25-1
d_gene: NA
CDR3nt: TGTGCCAGCAGGGACGACGGGAATGGGGACGAGCAGTACTTC
CDR3aa: CASRDDGNGDEQYF

j_gene: TRBJ1-4
abundance: NA
v_gene: TRBV5-4
d_gene: NA
CDR3nt: TGTGCCAGCTTCCCTTGGGGGCAGGGAAATGAAAAACTGTTTTTT
CDR3aa: CASFPWGQGNEKLFF

j_gene: TRBJ2-1
abundance: NA
v_gene: TRBV29-1
d_gene: NA
CDR3nt: TGCAGCGTTGGAGGGACTTACAATGAGCAGTTCTTC
CDR3aa: CSVGGTYNEQFF

j_gene: TRBJ2-1
abundance: NA
v_gene: TRBV5-8
d_gene: TRBD2
CDR3nt: TGTGCCAGCAGCTCCCTTGAGGTAGCGGGAGGCCACTCCTACAATGAGCAGTTCTTC
CDR3aa: CASSSLEVAGGHSYNEQFF